Listed here are 7 T cell receptor beta chains from one sample, sequenced in a study of blood T cell repertoires in COVID-19. Assay: immunoSEQ multiplex PCR; the TCRdb copy retains only in-frame clones and omits some. The top ten hold about 11% of the sample, which has some 170,000 clones, 80% to 90% seen once. The sample was peripheral blood. These receptors were obtained from a woman aged 40 to 49 with COVID-19, enrolled during active disease.

The rearrangement links TRBV9 to TRBJ1-1, with D possibly being TRBD1 (5 bases). CDR3 length equals 15 residues. From germline, CDR1 is SGDLS and CDR2 YYNGEE. Between the trimmed V and J ends, which lost 4 bases and 2 bases, there was a span of 15 bases. The CDR3 loop reads CASSSSITGNTEAFF. The CDR3 nucleotides read TGTGCCAGCAGCTCTTCTATAACAGGTAACACTGAAGCTTTCTTT.

The chain couples TRBV6-5 to TRBJ1-2, with TRBD1 matching over 10 bases. Germline loops: CDR1 MNHEY, CDR2 SVGAGI. This CDR3 is built from 14 residues. The V segment lost 5 bases and the J segment 8 bases; nucleotides outside the gene matches: 8. The CDR3 DNA reads TGTGCCAGCAGTAGGGACAGGGGTGATTCGGGCTACACCTTC. Translating it yields CASSRDRGDSGYTF.

Of note for this clone: Other DNA sequences in the same sample also yield this CDR3. This sequence joins TRBV28 and TRBJ2-7; D might be TRBD1 (6 bases). Looked up from germline, CDR1 is MDHEN and CDR2 is SYDVKM. V lost 2 bases and J 7 bases, leaving 6 bases between the germline ends. The CDR3 is made up of 11 amino acids. The CDR3 reads CASSLRGEQYF. Written as DNA, the CDR3 is TGTGCCAGCAGTTTAAGGGGGGAGCAGTACTTC.

V gene TRBV7-8 combines with J gene TRBJ2-5; TRBD1 aligns across 10 bases. The CDR3 is 17 amino acids. The ends lost 5 bases at V and 2 bases at J; junction bases unmatched: 11. Germline CDR1 reads SGHVS; CDR2 reads FQNEAQ. CDR3 region: CASSPTDRGLWQETQYF. For the CDR3, the DNA is TGTGCCAGCAGCCCTACCGACAGGGGGCTTTGGCAAGAGACCCAGTACTTC. Filled out from reference TRBV7-8 and TRBJ2-5, the complete variable domain reads GAGVSQSPRYKVAKRGQDVALRCDPISGHVSLFWYQQALGQGPEFLTYFQNEAQLDKSGLPSDRFFAERPEGSVSTLKIQRTQQEDSAVYLCASSPTDRGLWQETQYFGPGTRLLVL.

The chain combines TRBV21-1 with TRBJ1-5. TRBV21-1 is tagged as a pseudogene. There are 14 residues in the CDR3. For the CDR3, the DNA is TGTGCCAGCAGCACGAGGGGGGGCGAACAGCCCCAGCATTTT. As protein: CASSTRGGEQPQHF.

J is TRBJ2-4 and V is TRBV3-1 (or the pseudogene TRBV3-2); 12 nucleotides match TRBD2. This CDR3 region has 17 residues. Per the germline V gene, CDR1 is LGHDT and CDR2 is YNNKEL (reference sequence). J lost 0 bases, V lost 4 bases, and 4 bases had no gene match. The DNA for the CDR3 is TGTGCCAGCAGCCCCTCTAGCGGGGGGGGAGCCAAAAACATTCAGTACTTC. Amino acids: CASSPSSGGGAKNIQYF.

This clone was found many times. The gene calls are TRBV6-1 and TRBJ2-7; 10 positions agree with TRBD1. The germline V gene encodes CDR1 MNHNS and CDR2 SASEGT. This CDR3 region has 15 residues. Trimming at V came to 1 base and at J to 1 base, leaving 1 base not matched to a gene. CDR3 in DNA: TGTGCCAGCAGTGAAGGGACAGGGGGTTCCTACGAGCAGTACGTC. Amino acids: CASSEGTGGSYEQYV.